The 21 T cell receptor beta chains presented below share a single source sample, sequenced in a study of blood T cell repertoires in COVID-19. TCRdb keeps only in-frame clones here, not all; method: immunoSEQ multiplex PCR. Among 65,000 to 75,000 clones listed, 80% to 90% were seen once. The specimen sequenced was peripheral blood. These TCRs come from a woman aged 50 to 65 with active COVID-19.

The rearrangement joins TRBV14 to TRBJ1-1; D call uncertain. Between the trimmed V and J ends, which lost 3 bases and 4 bases, there was a span of 12 bases. The CDR3 is 14 residues long. Per germline, CDR1 SGHDN and CDR2 FVKESK. The CDR3 is CASSHRGSATEAFF. Written as DNA, the CDR3 is TGTGCCAGCAGCCATCGAGGTTCGGCCACTGAAGCTTTCTTT.

The chain couples TRBV7-6 to TRBJ2-7; possible D gene TRBD2, 6 bases. V lost 1 base and J 6 bases, leaving 10 bases between the germline ends. This CDR3 spans 13 amino acids. CDR1 is SGHVS and CDR2 is FNYEAQ in the germline V gene. The CDR3 coding sequence is TGTGCCAGCAGCTTAGTCGGGAGCGGCGAGCAGTACTTC. This translates into CASSLVGSGEQYF.

This chain links TRBV6-5 with TRBJ1-1, with 9 bases fitting TRBD1. The CDR3 has 14 amino acids. V gave up 8 bases and J gave up 5 bases; unmatched junction bases: 9. The germline V gene encodes CDR1 MNHEY and CDR2 SVGAGI. The CDR3 spells CASGRDRAETEAFF. The CDR3 DNA reads TGTGCCAGCGGCCGGGACAGGGCGGAAACTGAAGCTTTCTTT.

The CDR3, as DNA: TGCGCCAGCAGCTTGGCCGTGACAGGGGCTCGTTCACCCCTCCACTTT. It translates to CASSLAVTGARSPLHF. This sequence joins TRBV5-1 and TRBJ1-6; 8 bases align to TRBD1. Germline CDR1 is SGHRS and CDR2 is YFSETQ. V gave up 0 bases and J gave up 9 bases; unmatched junction bases: 8. The CDR3 consists of 16 residues.

The V gene is TRBV5-4, the J gene TRBJ2-1, with TRBD2 identical over 8 bases. The V gene's germline CDR1 is SGHNT and CDR2 YYREEE (reference sequence). This CDR3 is built from 15 residues. J was trimmed by 14 bases and V by 1 base; bases with no gene match: 14. CDR3 in amino acids: CASSLSGRAGDRKFF. In DNA form, the CDR3 reads TGTGCCAGCAGCTTGTCAGGGAGAGCGGGAGATCGTAAGTTCTTC. Combining the CDR3 with reference TRBV5-4 and TRBJ2-1 gives the whole variable domain ETGVTQSPTHLIKTRGQQVTLRCSSQSGHNTVSWYQQALGQGPQFIFQYYREEENGRGNFPPRFSGLQFPNYSSELNVNALELDDSALYLCASSLSGRAGDRKFFGPGTRLTVL.

The V call is TRBV9, the J call TRBJ1-2; D is perhaps TRBD1 (5 bases). Trimming took 3 bases from V and 7 from J, leaving 13 bases between them. The CDR3 loop spans 13 amino acids. Germline assignment: CDR1 SGDLS and CDR2 YYNGEE. This chain's CDR3 is CASSDGGGFGYTF. CDR3 nucleotides: TGTGCCAGCAGCGACGGGGGAGGGTTTGGCTACACCTTC.

This clone was found once. V usage is TRBV10-1 and J usage is TRBJ2-7, with TRBD2 identical over 9 bases. CDR1 WNHNN and CDR2 SYGVQD come from the germline V gene (reference sequence). The V gene end was trimmed by 6 bases and the J gene end by 2 bases; junction bases not matched to a gene: 11. CDR3 length: 16 residues. The CDR3, as DNA: TGCGCCAGCAGAATTGTAATAGCGGGAGAGGCCTACGAGCAGTACTTC. It yields the protein CASRIVIAGEAYEQYF.

The rearrangement links TRBV27 to TRBJ2-3; the D is unclear. With 6 bases removed from V and 4 bases from J, the gap between germline ends came to 20 bases. The CDR3 consists of 16 residues. Germline loops: CDR1 MNHEY, CDR2 SMNVEV (reference sequence). Here the CDR3 reads CASSPTRRVPPDTQYF. For the CDR3, the DNA is TGTGCCAGCAGCCCAACCAGACGGGTTCCGCCAGATACGCAGTATTTT.

V and J are TRBV7-6 and TRBJ2-7; 7 nucleotides match TRBD2. The ends lost 2 bases at V and 0 bases at J; junction bases unmatched: 4. Germline values: CDR1 SGHVS, CDR2 FNYEAQ. This CDR3 spans 15 amino acids. This CDR3 is CASSLIAGNSYEQYF. The CDR3 bases are TGTGCCAGCAGCTTAATAGCGGGCAACTCCTACGAGCAGTACTTC.

The chain has TRBV14 and TRBJ2-7, with D tentatively TRBD2 (6 bases). Trimming took 4 bases from V and 7 from J, leaving 14 bases between them. This CDR3 has 13 amino acids. Germline values: CDR1 SGHDN, CDR2 FVKESK. CDR3 residues: CASSPTRVGEQYF. In DNA form, the CDR3 reads TGTGCCAGCAGCCCGACTAGGGTCGGAGAGCAGTACTTC.

This clone has only one observation. The CDR3 nucleotides read TGCGCCAGCAGCTTTGCACAGCAATACGAGCAGTACTTC. Its protein product is CASSFAQQYEQYF. V and J are TRBV5-1 and TRBJ2-7; D unclear. Trimming took 2 bases from V and 4 from J, leaving 10 bases between them. The length of the CDR3 is 13 residues. Germline CDR1 and CDR2: SGHRS and YFSETQ.

This rearrangement joins TRBV18 to TRBJ2-7; D gene ambiguous. Deletions cut 1 base from V and 2 bases from J, with 9 bases between. This CDR3 has 14 residues. The V gene's germline CDR1 is KGHSH and CDR2 LQKENI. CDR3 bases: TGTGCCAGCTCACCACGAGGCCAAACCTACGAGCAGTACTTC. Amino acid sequence: CASSPRGQTYEQYF.

The chain has TRBV5-6 and TRBJ2-4; D is uncertain. V shed 0 bases and J shed 9 bases, with 10 bases lying between them. Germline V CDR1 and CDR2: SGHDT, YYEEEE. The CDR3 sequence is 13 residues long. This CDR3 reads CASSLVAGGIQYF. For the CDR3, the DNA is TGTGCCAGCAGCTTGGTGGCAGGTGGCATTCAGTACTTC.

The V call is TRBV6-5, the J call TRBJ1-2, with 7 bases identical to TRBD1. In germline, CDR1 is MNHEY, CDR2 SVGAGI. Trimming at V came to 2 bases and at J to 4 bases, leaving 7 bases not matched to a gene. There are 15 residues in the CDR3. The CDR3 coding sequence is TGTGCCAGCAGTTACGACACAGGGGCTTCCTATGGCTACACCTTC. It specifies CASSYDTGASYGYTF.

This clone occurred a few times. This sequence joins TRBV7-9 and TRBJ2-2; TRBD2 agrees at 7 bases. This CDR3 has 13 residues. Trimming took 11 bases from V and 0 from J; bases not matched to a gene: 3. Germline assignment: CDR1 SEHNR and CDR2 FQNEAQ (reference sequence). DNA of the CDR3: TGTGCCGGGGGGAGGGCGAACACCGGGGAGCTGTTTTTT. Translation gives CAGGRANTGELFF.

CDR3 in amino acids: CASSPEGGRTDTQYF. CDR3 bases: TGTGCCAGCAGCCCGGAGGGAGGGAGGACAGATACGCAGTATTTT. This chain connects TRBV5-8 to TRBJ2-3; 7 nucleotides agree with TRBD2. The germline V gene has CDR1 SGHTS and CDR2 YDEGEE. The CDR3 loop spans 15 amino acids. V gave up 4 bases and J gave up 3 bases; unmatched junction bases: 8. The full variable domain, rest sourced from reference TRBV5-8 and TRBJ2-3, is EAGVTQSPTHLIKTRGQQATLRCSPISGHTSVYWYQQALGLGLQFLLWYDEGEERNRGNFPPRFSGRQFPNYSSELNVNALELEDSALYLCASSPEGGRTDTQYFGPGTRLTVL.

This clone came up once. The chain joins TRBV7-3 to TRBJ2-3; 10 bases are a match to TRBD2. The CDR3 has 16 amino acids. Germline loops: CDR1 SGHTA, CDR2 FQGTGA. With 5 bases clipped from V and 0 bases from J, the junction kept 5 bases outside the gene matches. The CDR3 region is CASSPRTSGSTDTQYF. The CDR3 DNA reads TGTGCCAGCAGCCCCAGGACTAGCGGAAGCACAGATACGCAGTATTTT.

The CDR3 DNA reads TGTGCCAGCAGCACCGTCCTAGCGGAGAGCTCCTACAATGAGCAGTTCTTC. This encodes CASSTVLAESSYNEQFF. The J gene is TRBJ2-1, the V gene TRBV21-1; the table's TRBD2 call for D was not verified on the DNA. TRBV21-1 corresponds to a pseudogene. CDR3 length: 17 amino acids.

The V and J genes are TRBV28 and TRBJ2-5; 9 bases align to TRBD1. CDR1 and CDR2 (germline): MDHEN, SYDVKM. There are 16 residues in the CDR3. The V gene end was trimmed by 3 bases and the J gene end by 2 bases; junction bases not matched to a gene: 7. The CDR3 here is CASSLAGTGNQETQYF. CDR3 sequence (DNA): TGTGCCAGCAGTTTGGCCGGGACAGGGAATCAAGAGACCCAGTACTTC.

The rearrangement joins TRBV2 to TRBJ1-1; D is perhaps TRBD1 (6 bases). Trimming took off 6 bases at V and 7 bases at J, with 18 bases between the two ends. CDR1 SNHLY and CDR2 FYNNEI come from the germline V gene. The CDR3 consists of 14 residues. CDR3 coding DNA: TGTGCCAGCAGGAGGGGTATACAGGGAAATGAAGCTTTCTTT. Its protein product is CASRRGIQGNEAFF.

This sequence joins TRBV5-1 and TRBJ2-5; 13 positions match TRBD2. The CDR3 loop spans 17 amino acids. V shed 4 bases and J 3 bases; nucleotides not matched to a gene: 9. The germline gives CDR1 SGHRS, CDR2 YFSETQ. The CDR3 coding sequence is TGCGCCAGCAGCCCACTGACTAGCGGGAGGACAGAAGAGACCCAGTACTTC. It yields the protein CASSPLTSGRTEETQYF.